This T cell receptor beta chain comes out of a study of Ad26.COV2.S vaccination and SARS-CoV-2 variants. Across the study: Donor participated within the Ad26.COV2.S arm of the COV1001 trial.

The treatment: around 19 received Ad26.COV2.S at low or high dose, single or two shots; about 5 received placebo; per-sample allocation not given. Specimens were obtained on day 63 following the first vaccine or placebo injection. Study-wide results and limits: The study found similar non-spike TCR breadth in vaccine and placebo recipients. Total T cell responses may have been underestimated by the TCR breadth and depth analyses.

Concerning this clone itself: Its specificity is unknown.

Assay: immunoSEQ multiplex PCR; the TCRdb copy retains only in-frame clones and omits some. The sample has about 420,000 clones; roughly 90% are singletons. The CDR3 has 13 amino acids. Germline CDR1 GTSNPN, CDR2 SVGIG (reference sequence). V gave up 3 bases and J gave up 3 bases; unmatched junction bases: 4. The sample here was peripheral blood, taken in a trial of Ad26.COV2.S vaccine versus placebo. The receptor was isolated from a person between 18 and 65 years old who received the Ad26.COV2.S COVID-19 vaccine or a placebo. The chain couples TRBV30 to TRBJ2-5; 7 bases agree with TRBD1. For the CDR3, the DNA is TGTGCCTGGAGCGGGGACAGCGAAGAGACCCAGTACTTC. Translating gives CAWSGDSEETQYF.